This TCR beta chain comes out of a study of T cell responses to AZD1222 COVID-19 vaccine. Study details: Some second doses came at about 4 weeks and others at about 12 weeks; these were pooled.

Whole-study findings and limits: Increased Spike-specific TCR breadth and depth were observed after two AZD1222 doses.

Concerning this clone: As yet, its antigen is unknown.

Method: immunoSEQ multiplex PCR; TCRdb's copy keeps in-frame clones and lacks some. Here the sample spans about 140,000 clones, about 91% being singletons. The CDR3 is 13 amino acids. Per germline, CDR1 KGHSH and CDR2 LQKENI. J was trimmed by 11 bases and V by 2 bases; bases with no gene match: 4. The rearrangement joins TRBV18 to TRBJ2-7, with 12 bases fitting TRBD2. This sequence originates from an adult in good health. The sample consisted of peripheral blood, taken on day 0 of AZD1222 vaccination. In DNA, the CDR3 is TGTGCCAGCTCACCAAGGACTAGCGGGGAGGAGTACTTC. Its translation: CASSPRTSGEEYF. The full variable domain, its missing parts supplied by reference TRBV18 and TRBJ2-7, is NAGVMQNPRHLVRRRGQEARLRCSPMKGHSHVYWYRQLPEEGLKFMVYLQKENIIDESGMPKERFSAEFPKEGPSILRIQQVVRGDSAAYFCASSPRTSGEEYFGPGTRLTVT.